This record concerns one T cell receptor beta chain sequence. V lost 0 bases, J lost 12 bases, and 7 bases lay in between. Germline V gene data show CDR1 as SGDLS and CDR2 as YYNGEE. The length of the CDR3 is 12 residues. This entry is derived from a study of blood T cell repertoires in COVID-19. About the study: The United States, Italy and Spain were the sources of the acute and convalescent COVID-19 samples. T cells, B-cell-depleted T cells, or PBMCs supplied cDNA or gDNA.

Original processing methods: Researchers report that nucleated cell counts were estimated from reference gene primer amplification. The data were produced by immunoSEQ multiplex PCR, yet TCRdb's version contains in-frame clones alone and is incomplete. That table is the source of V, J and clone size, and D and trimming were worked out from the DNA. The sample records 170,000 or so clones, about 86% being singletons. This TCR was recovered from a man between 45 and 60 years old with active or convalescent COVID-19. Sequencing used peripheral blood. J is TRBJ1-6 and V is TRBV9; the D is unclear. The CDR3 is CASSVGRGPLHF. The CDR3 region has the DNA TGTGCCAGCAGCGTAGGTCGGGGACCCCTCCACTTT.